This T cell receptor (beta chain) appears in the sequencing data of a study of blood T cell repertoires in COVID-19. Study-wide context: The cDNA or gDNA used as material had been derived from T cells, B-cell-depleted T cells, or PBMCs.

Participants, about 18 to 100 years old, spanned approximately 25 US areas. Categorization into cohorts depended on clinical history that participants reported. In the study's own analysis: Scientists estimated how many nucleated cells there were by amplifying reference gene primers. This table comes from immunoSEQ multiplex PCR, and its TCRdb copy is limited to in-frame clones, with some not included. V, J and clone size are taken as reported in that table, and D and trimming were inferred from the DNA itself. The table lists fewer than 200,000 clones, roughly 84% of them singletons. This clone was detected only a few times. The junction and the germline gene differ at one end; a read error may be behind it. This CDR3 has 12 residues. Germline V CDR1 and CDR2: ENHRY, SYGVKD.

The sequenced sample consisted of PBMCs or T cells enriched from blood (not recorded which). The chain combines TRBV10-3 with TRBJ1-2, with D possibly matching TRBD1 (6 bases). The clonotype comes from a man aged 50 to 60 who had recovered from COVID-19. CDR3 region: CAISGGYYGYTF. The CDR3 DNA is TGTGCCATAAGTGGGGGCTACTATGGCTACACCTTC.